Sequencing of this TCR beta chain was carried out in a study of blood T cell repertoires in COVID-19. Study at large: The analysed material was cDNA or gDNA that came from T cells, B-cell-depleted T cells, or PBMCs.

The table lists this clone with a count of one. Original analysis: Reference gene primers were amplified, and this amplification served to estimate nucleated cell counts. Here immunoSEQ multiplex PCR was the method, and the copy in TCRdb shows in-frame clones only, minus some. V and J calls plus clone size are reproduced from that table; the DNA served to infer D and trimming. The sample lists 200,000 to 250,000 clones; 82% were seen once. The CDR3 extends over 17 amino acids. The germline V gene has CDR1 MNHEY and CDR2 SMNVEV (reference sequence). With 2 bases removed from V and 1 base from J, the gap between germline ends came to 15 bases.

The sequenced material came from peripheral blood. This sequence was found in a middle-aged woman with acute or convalescent COVID-19. This chain connects TRBV27 to TRBJ2-1, with a possible D match to TRBD1 (5 bases). CDR3 residues: CASSLTPLGQSYNEQFF. The CDR3 DNA is TGTGCCAGCAGTTTAACCCCCCTCGGACAATCCTACAATGAGCAGTTCTTC.